Listed here is a single T cell receptor (beta chain). Antigen unknown. This sample is part of a study of cytomegalovirus exposure and HLA in healthy donors. Vbeta (60) and Jbeta (13) primers were used in the PCR. The method was immunoSEQ multiplex PCR; TCRdb's version includes in-frame clones alone and lacks a portion of them. The repertoire holds under 200,000 clones, with 73% as singletons. Study findings and constraints: The analysis excluded some indistinguishable V segments, including TRBV6-2 and TRBV6-3. Researchers reported in a later analysis that common viral pathogens appeared linked to several top clusters.

Germline values: CDR1 SGHVS, CDR2 FQNEAQ. The CDR3 spans 16 residues. After removal of 4 bases from V and 6 bases from J, the junction contained 10 bases not matched to a gene. This TCR derives from a woman between 18 and 29 years old in good health and CMV-seropositive. The chain couples TRBV7-8 to TRBJ2-1; 9 bases align to TRBD2. Input material: PBMCs. This chain's CDR3 is CASSWGGLAFINEQFF. CDR3 coding DNA: TGTGCCAGCAGCTGGGGGGGACTAGCTTTTATCAATGAGCAGTTCTTC.